This T cell receptor (beta chain) stems from a study of human T cells and chemical hapten exposure. Study-wide findings and caveats: Expanded TCRs grouped into significantly more large CDR3 similarity clusters than controls produced.

TCRdb re-analysed the RACE reads in MiXCR, keeping a single row per CDR3 protein. Of about 190,000 distinct CDR3 sequences in the sample, under 30% were seen once. Germline V lookup: CDR1 MNHEY, CDR2 SVGAGI. CDR3 length: 14 residues. V dropped 8 bases and J dropped 2 bases, with 16 bases sitting between them. This clonotype was counted a few times. The antigen remains unidentified. The time point here: patch test 3, about 24 weeks after DPC sensitization. As to treatment: therapeutic diphenylcyclopropenone sensitization with weekly scalp DPC. At patch-test visits, sampling came before the patch test. The specimen comprised whole blood, sampled in connection with sensitization to the hapten diphenylcyclopropenone (DPC). The chain carries TRBV6-5 and TRBJ2-7; D uncertain. The origin of this receptor is a woman in her 40s with alopecia areata. Some clones in this sample may be carry-over from other donors' samples. The CDR3 bases are TGTGCCAGCCGATTTACAAAGGCCCCCTACGAGCAGTACTTC. Translating it yields CASRFTKAPYEQYF.